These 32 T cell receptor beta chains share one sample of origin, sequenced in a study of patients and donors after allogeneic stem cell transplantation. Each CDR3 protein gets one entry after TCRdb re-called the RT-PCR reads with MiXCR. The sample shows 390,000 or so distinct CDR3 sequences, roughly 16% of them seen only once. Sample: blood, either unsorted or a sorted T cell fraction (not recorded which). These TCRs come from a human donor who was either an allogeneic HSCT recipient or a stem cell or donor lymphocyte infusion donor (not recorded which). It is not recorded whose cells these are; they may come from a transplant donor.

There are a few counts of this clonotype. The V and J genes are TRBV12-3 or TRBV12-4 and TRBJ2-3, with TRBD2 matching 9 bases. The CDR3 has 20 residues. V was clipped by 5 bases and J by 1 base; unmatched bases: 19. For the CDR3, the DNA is TGTGCCAGCAGTGAAGGGTCCCCAACATGGCCTAGCGGGGGCACAGATACGCAGTATTTT. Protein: CASSEGSPTWPSGGTDTQYF.

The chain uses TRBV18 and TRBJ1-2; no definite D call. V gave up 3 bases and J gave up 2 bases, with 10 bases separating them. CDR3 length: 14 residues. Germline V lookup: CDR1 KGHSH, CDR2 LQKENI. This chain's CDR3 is CASSPVGINYGYTF. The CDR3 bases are TGTGCCAGCTCACCTGTCGGGATCAACTATGGCTACACCTTC.

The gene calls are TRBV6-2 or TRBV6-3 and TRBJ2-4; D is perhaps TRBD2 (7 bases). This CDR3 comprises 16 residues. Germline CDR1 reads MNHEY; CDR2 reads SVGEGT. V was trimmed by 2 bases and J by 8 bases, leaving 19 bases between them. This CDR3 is CASSYGGGSSGDIQYF. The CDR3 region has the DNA TGTGCCAGCAGTTACGGGGGCGGGAGCTCCGGGGACATTCAGTACTTC.

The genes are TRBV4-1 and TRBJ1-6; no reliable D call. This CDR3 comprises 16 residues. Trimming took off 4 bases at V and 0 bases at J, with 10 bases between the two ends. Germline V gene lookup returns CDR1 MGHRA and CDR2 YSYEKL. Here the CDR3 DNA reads TGCGCCAGCAGCCGACGTGAGAGCTCCTATAATTCACCCCTCCACTTT. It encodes CASSRRESSYNSPLHF.

The CDR3 region is CASTTSRAPWNTEAFF. CDR3 bases: TGTGCCAGCACCACATCAAGGGCCCCCTGGAACACTGAAGCTTTCTTT. The chain joins TRBV7-2 to TRBJ1-1; no clear D. Germline-derived CDR1 and CDR2 are SGHTA and FQGNSA. CDR3 length: 16 residues. Deletions cut 7 bases from V and 1 base from J, with 19 bases between.

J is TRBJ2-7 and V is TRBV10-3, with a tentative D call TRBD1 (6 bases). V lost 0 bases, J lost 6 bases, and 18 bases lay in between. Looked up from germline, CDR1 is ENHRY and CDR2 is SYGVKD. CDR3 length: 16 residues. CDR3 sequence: CAISESMWQGFGEQYF. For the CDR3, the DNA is TGTGCCATCAGTGAGTCGATGTGGCAGGGGTTTGGCGAGCAGTACTTC.

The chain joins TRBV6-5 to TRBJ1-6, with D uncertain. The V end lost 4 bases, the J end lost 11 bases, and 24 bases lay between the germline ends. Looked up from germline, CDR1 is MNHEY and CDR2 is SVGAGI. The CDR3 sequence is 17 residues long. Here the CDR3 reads CASSFSPHGREGTPLHF. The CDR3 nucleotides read TGTGCCAGCAGTTTCTCCCCCCACGGAAGGGAAGGTACACCCCTCCACTTT.

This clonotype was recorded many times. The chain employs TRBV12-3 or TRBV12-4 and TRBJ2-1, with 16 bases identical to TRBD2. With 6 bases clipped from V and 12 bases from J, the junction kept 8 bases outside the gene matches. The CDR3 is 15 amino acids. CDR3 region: CASSSGTSGGATQFF. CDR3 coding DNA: TGTGCCAGCAGCTCCGGGACTAGCGGGGGGGCTACGCAGTTCTTC.

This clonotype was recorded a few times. The CDR3 spells CASSLIGSGTWDTQYF. The CDR3 DNA reads TGTGCCAGCAGCTTAATTGGTAGCGGTACCTGGGATACGCAGTATTTT. V and J are TRBV7-2 and TRBJ2-3; D possibly corresponds to TRBD2 (6 bases). CDR1 is SGHTA, CDR2 FQGNSA, per germline. This CDR3 is 16 amino acids long. V was cut by 2 bases and J by 6 bases, with 18 bases left in between.

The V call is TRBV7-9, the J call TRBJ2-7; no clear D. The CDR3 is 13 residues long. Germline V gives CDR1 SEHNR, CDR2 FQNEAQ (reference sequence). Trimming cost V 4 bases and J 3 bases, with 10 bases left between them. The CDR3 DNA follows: TGTGCCAGCAGCTCGGCACGGAACTACGAGCAGTACTTC. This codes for CASSSARNYEQYF.

DNA for the CDR3: TGTGCCAGCAGCTCCCGGGGGAGGGACGACCCCTACGAGCAGTACTTC. It specifies CASSSRGRDDPYEQYF. The chain couples TRBV7-9 to TRBJ2-7, with 7 bases lining up with TRBD2. CDR3 length equals 16 residues. Trimming cost V 4 bases and J 2 bases; bases outside gene matches: 11. From germline, CDR1 is SEHNR and CDR2 FQNEAQ (reference sequence).

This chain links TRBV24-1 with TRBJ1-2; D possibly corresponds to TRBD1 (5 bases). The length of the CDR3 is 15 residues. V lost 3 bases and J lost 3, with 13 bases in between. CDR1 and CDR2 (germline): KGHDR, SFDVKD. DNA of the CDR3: TGTGCCACCAGTGATAGCGCAAGGGGTGACTATGGCTACACCTTC. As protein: CATSDSARGDYGYTF.

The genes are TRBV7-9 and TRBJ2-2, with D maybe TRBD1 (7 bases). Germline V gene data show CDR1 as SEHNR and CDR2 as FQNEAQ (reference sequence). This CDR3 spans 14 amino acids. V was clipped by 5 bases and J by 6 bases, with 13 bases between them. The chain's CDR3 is CASSPRGTAGELFF. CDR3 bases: TGTGCCAGCAGCCCTCGGGGGACAGCCGGGGAGCTGTTTTTT.

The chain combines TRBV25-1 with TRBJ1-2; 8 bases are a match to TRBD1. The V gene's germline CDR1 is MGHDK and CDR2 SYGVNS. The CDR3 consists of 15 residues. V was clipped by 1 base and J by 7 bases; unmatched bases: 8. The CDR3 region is CASSEWGRGLSGYTF. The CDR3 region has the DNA TGTGCCAGCAGTGAATGGGGCAGGGGGCTTTCTGGCTACACCTTC.

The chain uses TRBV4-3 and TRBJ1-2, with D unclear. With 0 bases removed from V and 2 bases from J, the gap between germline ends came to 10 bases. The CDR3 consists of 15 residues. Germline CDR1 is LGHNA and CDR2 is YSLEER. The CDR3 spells CASSQDLGTNYGYTF. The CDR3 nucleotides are TGCGCCAGCAGCCAAGATCTTGGTACCAACTATGGCTACACCTTC.

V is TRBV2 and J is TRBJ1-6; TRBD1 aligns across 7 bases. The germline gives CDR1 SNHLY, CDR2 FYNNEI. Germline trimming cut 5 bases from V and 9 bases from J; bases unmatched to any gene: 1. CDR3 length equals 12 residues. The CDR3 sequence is CASSYRGSPLHF. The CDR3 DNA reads TGTGCCAGCAGTTACAGGGGTTCACCCCTCCACTTT.

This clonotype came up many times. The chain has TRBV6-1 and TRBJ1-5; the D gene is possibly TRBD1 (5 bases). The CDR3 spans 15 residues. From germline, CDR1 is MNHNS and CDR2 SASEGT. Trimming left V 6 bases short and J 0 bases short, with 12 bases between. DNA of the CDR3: TGTGCCAGCAGAGGGACGGTCCTTAGCAATCAGCCCCAGCATTTT. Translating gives CASRGTVLSNQPQHF.

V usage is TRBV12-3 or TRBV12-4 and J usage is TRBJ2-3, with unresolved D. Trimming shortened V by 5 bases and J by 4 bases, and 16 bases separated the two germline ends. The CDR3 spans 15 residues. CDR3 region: CASSPGLLRPDTQYF. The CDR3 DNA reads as TGTGCCAGCAGTCCCGGGCTTCTGAGGCCAGATACGCAGTATTTT.

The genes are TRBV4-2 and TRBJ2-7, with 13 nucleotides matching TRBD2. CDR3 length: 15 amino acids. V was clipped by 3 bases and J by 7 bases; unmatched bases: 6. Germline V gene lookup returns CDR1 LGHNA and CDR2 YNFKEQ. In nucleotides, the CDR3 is TGTGCCAGCAGCCAGCCGGGACTAGCGGGGATTGAGCAGTACTTC. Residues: CASSQPGLAGIEQYF.

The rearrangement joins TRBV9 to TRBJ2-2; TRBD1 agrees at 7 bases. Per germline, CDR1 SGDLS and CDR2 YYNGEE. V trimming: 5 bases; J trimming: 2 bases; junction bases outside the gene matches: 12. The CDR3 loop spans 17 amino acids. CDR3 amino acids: CASRGTGAVSNTGELFF. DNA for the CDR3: TGTGCCAGCAGGGGTACAGGGGCGGTTTCAAACACCGGGGAGCTGTTTTTT.

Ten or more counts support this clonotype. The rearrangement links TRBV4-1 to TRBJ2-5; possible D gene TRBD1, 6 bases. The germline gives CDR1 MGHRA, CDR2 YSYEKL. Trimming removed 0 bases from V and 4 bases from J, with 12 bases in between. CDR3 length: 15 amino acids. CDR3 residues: CASSQDQQGRETQYF. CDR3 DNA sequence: TGCGCCAGCAGCCAAGATCAACAGGGAAGAGAGACCCAGTACTTC.

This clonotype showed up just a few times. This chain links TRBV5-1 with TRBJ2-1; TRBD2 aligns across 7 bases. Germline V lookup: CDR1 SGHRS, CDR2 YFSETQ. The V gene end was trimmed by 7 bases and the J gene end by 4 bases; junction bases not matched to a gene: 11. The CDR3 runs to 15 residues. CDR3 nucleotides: TGCGCCAGCCGACCTCCTGGGACTATTTACAATGAGCAGTTCTTC. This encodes CASRPPGTIYNEQFF.

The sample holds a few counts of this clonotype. CDR3 DNA: TGTGCCATCAGTGAGGACCGACAGGGTCTTGGCTACACCTTC. It specifies CAISEDRQGLGYTF. V is TRBV10-3 and J is TRBJ1-2; 7 bases fit TRBD1. Germline V gene data show CDR1 as ENHRY and CDR2 as SYGVKD. CDR3 size: 14 residues. J gave up 7 bases and V 2 bases, and 7 bases lay outside the gene matches.

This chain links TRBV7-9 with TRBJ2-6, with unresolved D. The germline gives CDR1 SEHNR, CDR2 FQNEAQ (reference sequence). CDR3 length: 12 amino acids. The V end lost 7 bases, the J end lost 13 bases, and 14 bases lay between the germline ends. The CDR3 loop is CASILGVGVLTF. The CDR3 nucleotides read TGTGCCAGCATTCTGGGTGTAGGGGTCCTGACTTTC.

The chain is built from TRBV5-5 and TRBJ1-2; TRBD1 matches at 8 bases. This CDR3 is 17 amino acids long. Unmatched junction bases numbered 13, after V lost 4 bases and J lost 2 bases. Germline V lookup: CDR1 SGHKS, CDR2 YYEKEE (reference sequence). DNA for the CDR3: TGTGCCAGCAGCCCCATTCCCCCAGGGGGCAGGAACTATGGCTACACCTTC. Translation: CASSPIPPGGRNYGYTF.

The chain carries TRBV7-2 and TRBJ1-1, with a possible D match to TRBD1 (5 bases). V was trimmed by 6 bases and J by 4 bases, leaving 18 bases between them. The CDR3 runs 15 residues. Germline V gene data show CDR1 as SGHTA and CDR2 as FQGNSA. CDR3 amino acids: CASSKAGGWGTEAFF. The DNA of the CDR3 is TGTGCCAGCAGTAAGGCGGGGGGATGGGGCACTGAAGCTTTCTTT. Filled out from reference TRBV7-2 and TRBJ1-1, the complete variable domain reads GAGVSQSPSNKVTEKGKDVELRCDPISGHTALYWYRQSLGQGLEFLIYFQGNSAPDKSGLPSDRFSAERTGGSVSTLTIQRTQQEDSAVYLCASSKAGGWGTEAFFGQGTRLTVV.

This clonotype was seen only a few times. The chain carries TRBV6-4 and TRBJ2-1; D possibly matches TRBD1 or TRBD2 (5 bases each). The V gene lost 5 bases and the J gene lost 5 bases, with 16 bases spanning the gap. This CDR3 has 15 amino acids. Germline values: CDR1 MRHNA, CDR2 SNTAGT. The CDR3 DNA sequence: TGTGCCAGCAGTCCCGGGACCCTAAGGAACAATGAGCAGTTCTTC. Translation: CASSPGTLRNNEQFF.

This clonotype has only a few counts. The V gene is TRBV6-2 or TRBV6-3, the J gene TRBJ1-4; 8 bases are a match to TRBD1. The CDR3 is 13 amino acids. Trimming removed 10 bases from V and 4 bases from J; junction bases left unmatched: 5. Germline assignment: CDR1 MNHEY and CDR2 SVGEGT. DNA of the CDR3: TGTGCCATCCGGGACAGGCGTAATGAAAAACTGTTTTTT. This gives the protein CAIRDRRNEKLFF.

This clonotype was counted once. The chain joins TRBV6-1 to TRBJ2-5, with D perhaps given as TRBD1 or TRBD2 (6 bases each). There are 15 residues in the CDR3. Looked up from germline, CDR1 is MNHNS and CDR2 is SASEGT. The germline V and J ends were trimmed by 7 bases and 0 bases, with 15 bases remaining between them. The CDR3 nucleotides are TGTGCCAGCAACCGGGACGGGGGCCACCAAGAGACCCAGTACTTC. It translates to CASNRDGGHQETQYF.

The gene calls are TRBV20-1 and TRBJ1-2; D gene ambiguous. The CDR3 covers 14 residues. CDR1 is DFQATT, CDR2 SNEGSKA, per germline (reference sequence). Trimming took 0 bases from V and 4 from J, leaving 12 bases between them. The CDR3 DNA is TGCAGTGCTAGAGATAGTTTACAGTTCTATGGCTACACCTTC. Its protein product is CSARDSLQFYGYTF.

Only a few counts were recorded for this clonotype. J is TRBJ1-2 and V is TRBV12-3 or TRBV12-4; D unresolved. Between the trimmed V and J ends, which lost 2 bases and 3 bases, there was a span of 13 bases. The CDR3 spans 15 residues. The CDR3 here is CASSLTRAFDYGYTF. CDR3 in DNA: TGTGCCAGCAGTTTAACTAGGGCTTTTGACTATGGCTACACCTTC.

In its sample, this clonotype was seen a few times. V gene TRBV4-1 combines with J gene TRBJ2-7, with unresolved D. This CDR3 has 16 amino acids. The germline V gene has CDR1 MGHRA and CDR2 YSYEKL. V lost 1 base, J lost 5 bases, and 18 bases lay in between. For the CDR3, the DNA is TGCGCCAGCAGCCAAGTTCGGGTGGCTCCGCCCCACGAGCAGTACTTC. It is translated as CASSQVRVAPPHEQYF.